Presented here are 31 T cell receptor beta chains from one specimen sequenced in a study of blood T cell repertoires in COVID-19. Libraries were prepared by immunoSEQ multiplex PCR; TCRdb keeps only in-frame clonotypes and omits some of them. This table holds some 240,000 clones, about 85% found once. Sample: peripheral blood. All receptors derive from a man between 60 and 70 years old who had recovered from COVID-19.

This CDR3 is CASRDTFAEAFF. The CDR3 DNA follows: TGCGCCAGCAGAGACACGTTTGCCGAAGCTTTCTTT. This chain uses TRBV10-2 with TRBJ1-1; no definite D call. Germline CDR1 is WSHSY and CDR2 is SAAADI. Trimming took off 6 bases at V and 8 bases at J, with 13 bases between the two ends. The CDR3 runs to 12 residues.

The CDR3 DNA is TGTGCCAGCAGTCCTCCGGGACTTCGAACGCAGTATTTT. It codes for CASSPPGLRTQYF. J is TRBJ2-3 and V is TRBV28; a possible D gene is TRBD2 (6 bases). The CDR3 extends over 13 amino acids. V dropped 5 bases and J dropped 9 bases, with 15 bases sitting between them. The germline V gene encodes CDR1 MDHEN and CDR2 SYDVKM.

This chain joins TRBV6-5 and TRBJ1-4; D unclear. CDR1 MNHEY and CDR2 SVGAGI come from the germline V gene. The CDR3 length is 14 residues. V shed 11 bases and J shed 8 bases, with 21 bases lying between them. CDR3 residues: CAASPQLQSEKLFF. CDR3 bases: TGTGCCGCAAGCCCCCAACTCCAATCGGAAAAACTGTTTTTT.

The J gene is TRBJ2-3, the V gene TRBV29-1; 8 nucleotides line up with TRBD1. The J segment lost 2 bases and the V segment lost 6 bases, leaving 7 bases of the junction unmatched. The CDR3 extends over 14 amino acids. Germline CDR1 and CDR2: SQVTM and ANQGSEA. In nucleotides, the CDR3 is TGCAGCGTCGCAGGGGACAGGTCCACAGATACGCAGTATTTT. Translating gives CSVAGDRSTDTQYF.

V and J are TRBV3-1 (or the pseudogene TRBV3-2) and TRBJ2-3; possibly TRBD2 for D (6 bases). The CDR3 has 13 residues. V lost 1 base to trimming and J lost 10 bases, with 12 bases between them. CDR1 is LGHDT and CDR2 is YNNKEL in the germline V gene (reference sequence). In nucleotides, the CDR3 is TGTGCCAGCAGCCAAGGCGGAGTAGCGGCGCAGTATTTT. Translation gives CASSQGGVAAQYF.

This clone was found once. The CDR3 region is CASSKGQGGSGANVLTF. The DNA of the CDR3 is TGCGCCAGCAGCAAGGGACAGGGGGGCTCTGGGGCCAACGTCCTGACTTTC. The chain recombines TRBV4-1 with TRBJ2-6; 11 bases map to TRBD1. Per germline, CDR1 MGHRA and CDR2 YSYEKL. J was trimmed by 0 bases and V by 5 bases; bases with no gene match: 3. The length of the CDR3 is 17 residues.

The rearrangement links TRBV6-1 to TRBJ1-3; the match to TRBD1 covers 7 bases. The germline V gene encodes CDR1 MNHNS and CDR2 SASEGT. J gave up 2 bases and V 3 bases, and 4 bases lay outside the gene matches. CDR3 length: 15 residues. The CDR3 DNA reads TGTGCCAGCAGTGAGAGGGGGACAGCTGGAAACACCATATATTTT. Translating it yields CASSERGTAGNTIYF.

V and J are TRBV6-5 and TRBJ1-1; TRBD1 matches 7 bases. V was pared by 4 bases and J by 1 base, with 6 bases of the junction left unmatched. This CDR3 comprises 15 residues. Germline loops: CDR1 MNHEY, CDR2 SVGAGI. DNA for the CDR3: TGTGCCAGCAGTTCCCCGACAGGGAGGAACACTGAAGCTTTCTTT. This encodes CASSSPTGRNTEAFF.

This rearrangement joins TRBV10-1 to TRBJ2-5; 7 nucleotides align to TRBD1. The CDR3 is 15 residues long. V lost 3 bases to trimming and J lost 3 bases; unmatched junction nucleotides: 7. Germline CDR1 is WNHNN and CDR2 is SYGVQD (reference sequence). CDR3 protein: CASSDPGTVEETQYF. In nucleotides, the CDR3 is TGCGCCAGCAGTGATCCCGGGACAGTCGAAGAGACCCAGTACTTC.

This clone has just a few counts. The V gene is TRBV6-6, the J gene TRBJ2-6; maybe TRBD2 (5 bases). Trimming stripped 5 bases from V and 0 bases from J, with 11 bases between. From germline, CDR1 is MNHNY and CDR2 SVGAGI (reference sequence). The CDR3 extends over 16 amino acids. In DNA, the CDR3 is TGTGCCAGCAGTCGACAAACTAGCTCTGGGGCCAACGTCCTGACTTTC. Protein sequence: CASSRQTSSGANVLTF.

V is TRBV5-1 and J is TRBJ1-5, with D possibly TRBD1 on 6 matching bases. From germline, CDR1 is SGHRS and CDR2 YFSETQ. V was clipped by 4 bases and J by 5 bases, with 13 bases between them. This CDR3 comprises 14 residues. CDR3 bases: TGCGCCAGCAGCGACGGGACATCATATCAGCCCCAGCATTTT. This encodes CASSDGTSYQPQHF.

This chain links TRBV19 with TRBJ1-2; possible D gene TRBD1, 6 bases. Germline CDR1 reads LNHDA; CDR2 reads SQIVND (reference sequence). Trimming took off 1 base at V and 2 bases at J, with 8 bases between the two ends. The CDR3 has 14 residues. CDR3 protein: CASSIGGLNYGYTF. The CDR3 DNA follows: TGTGCCAGTAGTATAGGGGGGCTGAACTATGGCTACACCTTC.

V gene TRBV10-2 combines with J gene TRBJ1-1, with a weak D call TRBD1 (5 bases). Trimming shortened V by 6 bases and J by 0 bases, and 20 bases separated the two germline ends. CDR1 WSHSY and CDR2 SAAADI come from the germline V gene. This CDR3 contains 17 residues. CDR3 protein: CASRGLFGQDVNTEAFF. The CDR3 coding sequence is TGCGCCAGCAGGGGGCTTTTCGGGCAGGACGTGAACACTGAAGCTTTCTTT.

The gene calls are TRBV6-5 and TRBJ1-1, with D uncertain. Trimming shortened V by 5 bases and J by 1 base, and 8 bases separated the two germline ends. The CDR3 loop spans 13 amino acids. Germline V gene data show CDR1 as MNHEY and CDR2 as SVGAGI. The CDR3 DNA reads as TGTGCCAGCAGTCGTCAGGAGAACACTGAAGCTTTCTTT. Encoded protein: CASSRQENTEAFF.

This clone was seen a handful of times. The chain carries TRBV3-1 (or the pseudogene TRBV3-2) and TRBJ1-1, with a weak D call TRBD1 (5 bases). V lost 0 bases to trimming and J lost 5 bases, with 13 bases between them. The CDR3 has 15 amino acids. The germline CDR1 and CDR2 sequences are LGHDT and YNNKEL (reference sequence). Here the CDR3 reads CASSQDTGRGTEAFF. CDR3 nucleotides: TGTGCCAGCAGCCAAGATACGGGGAGGGGAACTGAAGCTTTCTTT.

The CDR3 loop is CASSYSPRAGNQPQHF. The CDR3 coding sequence is TGTGCCAGCAGTTACTCTCCTAGGGCAGGGAATCAGCCCCAGCATTTT. The chain combines TRBV6-2 or TRBV6-3 with TRBJ1-5; possible D gene TRBD1, 5 bases. Trimming cost V 0 bases and J 4 bases, with 13 bases left between them. The CDR3 consists of 16 residues. The germline V gene has CDR1 MNHEY and CDR2 SVGEGT.

The chain couples TRBV5-1 to TRBJ1-2; D is uncertain. V was pared by 3 bases and J by 0 bases, with 9 bases between. Per germline, CDR1 SGHRS and CDR2 YFSETQ. CDR3 length: 14 residues. The CDR3 nucleotides read TGCGCCAGCAGCTCCCAGGCTTCTAACTATGGCTACACCTTC. Its translation is CASSSQASNYGYTF.

V gene TRBV6-5 combines with J gene TRBJ1-4; D might be TRBD1 (5 bases). The V end lost 5 bases, the J end lost 8 bases, and 18 bases lay between the germline ends. Germline values: CDR1 MNHEY, CDR2 SVGAGI. The CDR3 is made up of 15 amino acids. The CDR3: CASSPRTPRVEKLFF. The CDR3 DNA sequence: TGTGCCAGCAGTCCTCGTACTCCCAGGGTGGAAAAACTGTTTTTT.

The chain has TRBV18 and TRBJ2-2, with 10 bases identical to TRBD1. The CDR3 totals 17 residues. Trimming removed 5 bases from V and 1 base from J; junction bases left unmatched: 7. Germline assignment: CDR1 KGHSH and CDR2 LQKENI. The CDR3 DNA follows: TGTGCCAGCTCAACAACTGACAGGGGGCGGAACACCGGGGAGCTGTTTTTT. This sequence encodes CASSTTDRGRNTGELFF.

The rearrangement joins TRBV19 to TRBJ2-5; the match to TRBD2 covers 8 bases. This CDR3 contains 15 residues. Germline CDR1 reads LNHDA; CDR2 reads SQIVND (reference sequence). Trimming removed 3 bases from V and 5 bases from J; junction bases left unmatched: 8. CDR3 nucleotides: TGTGCCAGTAGTATCTCGGGGGGGTCGTGGGAGACCCAGTACTTC. Its protein product is CASSISGGSWETQYF.

The rearrangement joins TRBV18 to TRBJ2-3; the match to TRBD2 covers 13 bases. Germline CDR1 reads KGHSH; CDR2 reads LQKENI. Losses at the gene ends were 1 base for V and 2 bases for J; bases not matched to a gene: 12. This CDR3 region has 20 residues. The CDR3 sequence is CASSPLIRATSGGATDTQYF. In DNA, the CDR3 is TGTGCCAGCTCACCACTAATCCGCGCAACTAGCGGGGGGGCCACAGATACGCAGTATTTT.

The V call is TRBV29-1, the J call TRBJ2-7; weak D call: TRBD1 (5 bases). Between the trimmed V and J ends, which lost 7 bases and 3 bases, there was a span of 10 bases. Germline V CDR1 and CDR2: SQVTM, ANQGSEA. The CDR3 runs to 11 residues. CDR3 coding DNA: TGCAGCGCCCTGACAGTCTACGAGCAGTACTTC. This gives the protein CSALTVYEQYF.

The chain has TRBV24-1 and TRBJ1-1; TRBD1 agrees at 8 bases. CDR3 size: 16 residues. J gave up 3 bases and V 7 bases, and 12 bases lay outside the gene matches. Germline V gene lookup returns CDR1 KGHDR and CDR2 SFDVKD. The CDR3 bases are TGTGCCACCAGGGGGACAGGACGCGGGGGTTACACTGAAGCTTTCTTT. This gives the protein CATRGTGRGGYTEAFF.

The J gene is TRBJ2-7, the V gene TRBV5-5; D gene uncertain. The CDR3 runs to 13 residues. V was trimmed by 1 base and J by 3 bases, leaving 8 bases between them. Germline V gives CDR1 SGHKS, CDR2 YYEKEE (reference sequence). CDR3 loop: CASSLFAGYEQYV. CDR3 sequence (DNA): TGTGCCAGCAGCTTGTTTGCAGGCTACGAGCAGTACGTC.

This chain connects TRBV19 to TRBJ1-1; no clear D gene. CDR3 length: 14 amino acids. V was shortened by 3 bases and J by 3 bases, with 11 bases between the two germline ends. Germline V gene sequence: CDR1 LNHDA, CDR2 SQIVND (reference sequence). The CDR3 loop reads CASSIQAWDTEAFF. For the CDR3, the DNA is TGTGCCAGTAGTATCCAGGCCTGGGACACTGAAGCTTTCTTT.

This chain connects TRBV4-2 to TRBJ1-1, with 8 bases fitting TRBD1. Germline lookup yields CDR1 LGHNA and CDR2 YNFKEQ. The CDR3 has 14 amino acids. With 2 bases clipped from V and 11 bases from J, the junction kept 10 bases outside the gene matches. The DNA of the CDR3 is TGTGCCAGCAGCCAACTACCAGGGGGCGCTGGGGCTTTCTTT. Translation gives CASSQLPGGAGAFF.

This clone has only one observation. The rearrangement joins TRBV10-3 to TRBJ2-7, with D perhaps TRBD1 (5 bases). Trimming removed 6 bases at V and 5 bases at J, with 17 bases between. The CDR3 has 14 residues. From germline, CDR1 is ENHRY and CDR2 SYGVKD. DNA for the CDR3: TGTGCCATCAGACCCGCAAGGGGTGGCAACGAGCAGTACTTC. This gives the protein CAIRPARGGNEQYF.

The gene calls are TRBV9 and TRBJ2-2; tentatively, D is TRBD2 (5 bases). Looked up from germline, CDR1 is SGDLS and CDR2 is YYNGEE. V lost 1 base and J lost 3, with 10 bases in between. This CDR3 spans 15 amino acids. CDR3 protein: CASSVRAGYTGELFF. Here the CDR3 DNA reads TGTGCCAGCAGCGTACGGGCGGGTTACACCGGGGAGCTGTTTTTT.

The chain carries TRBV28 and TRBJ2-4; D perhaps matches TRBD1 (5 bases). This CDR3 has 15 residues. The germline V gene encodes CDR1 MDHEN and CDR2 SYDVKM. V lost 8 bases and J lost 0, with 14 bases in between. CDR3 DNA: TGTGCCAGCGTTGACAGTACACTAGCCAAAAACATTCAGTACTTC. Protein: CASVDSTLAKNIQYF. The full variable domain, its missing parts supplied by reference TRBV28 and TRBJ2-4, is DVKVTQSSRYLVKRTGEKVFLECVQDMDHENMFWYRQDPGLGLRLIYFSYDVKMKEKGDIPEGYSVSREKKERFSLILESASTNQTSMYLCASVDSTLAKNIQYFGAGTRLSVL.

This clone occurred once. The V and J genes are TRBV9 and TRBJ1-4, with 8 bases aligning to TRBD1. CDR1 is SGDLS, CDR2 YYNGEE, per germline. This CDR3 is 15 amino acids long. After removal of 0 bases from V and 5 bases from J, the junction contained 3 bases not matched to a gene. CDR3 sequence (DNA): TGTGCCAGCAGCGTAGGGACAGGGATGAATGAAAAACTGTTTTTT. Its protein product is CASSVGTGMNEKLFF.

In nucleotides, the CDR3 is TGCAGTGCTAGTAATGACGGGACAGGACTAGAAAAACTGTTTTTT. It yields the protein CSASNDGTGLEKLFF. The chain employs TRBV20-1 and TRBJ1-4; 8 bases agree with TRBD1. After removal of 3 bases from V and 8 bases from J, the junction contained 11 bases not matched to a gene. This CDR3 contains 15 residues. Germline V lookup: CDR1 DFQATT, CDR2 SNEGSKA (reference sequence).